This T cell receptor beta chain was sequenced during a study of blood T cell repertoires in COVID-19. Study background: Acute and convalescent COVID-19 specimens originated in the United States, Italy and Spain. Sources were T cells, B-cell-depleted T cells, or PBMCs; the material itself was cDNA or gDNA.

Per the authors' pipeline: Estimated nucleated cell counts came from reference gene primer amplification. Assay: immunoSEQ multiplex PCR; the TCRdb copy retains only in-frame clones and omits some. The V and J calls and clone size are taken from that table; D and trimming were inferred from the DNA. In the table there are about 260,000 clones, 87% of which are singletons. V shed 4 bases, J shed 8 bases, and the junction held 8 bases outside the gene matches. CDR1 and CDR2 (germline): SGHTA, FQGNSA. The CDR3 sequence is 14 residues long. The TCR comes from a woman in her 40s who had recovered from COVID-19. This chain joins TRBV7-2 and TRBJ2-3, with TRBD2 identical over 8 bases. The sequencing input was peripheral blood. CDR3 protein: CASSSRTSPVTQYF. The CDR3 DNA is TGTGCCAGCAGCTCAAGGACTAGCCCAGTTACGCAGTATTTT.